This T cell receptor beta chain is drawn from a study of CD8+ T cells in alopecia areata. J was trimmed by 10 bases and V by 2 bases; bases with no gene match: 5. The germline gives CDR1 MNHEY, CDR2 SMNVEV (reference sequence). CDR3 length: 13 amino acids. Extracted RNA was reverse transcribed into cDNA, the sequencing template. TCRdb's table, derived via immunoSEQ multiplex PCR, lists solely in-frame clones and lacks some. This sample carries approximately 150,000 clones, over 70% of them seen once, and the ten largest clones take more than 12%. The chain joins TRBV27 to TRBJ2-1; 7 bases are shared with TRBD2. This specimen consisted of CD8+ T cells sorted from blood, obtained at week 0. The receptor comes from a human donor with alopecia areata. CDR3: CASSLVGRGEQFF. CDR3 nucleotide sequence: TGTGCCAGCAGTTTAGTGGGGCGGGGGGAGCAGTTCTTC.